The source of this TCR beta chain is a study of cytomegalovirus exposure and HLA in healthy donors. Study-level information: Of some 360 genotyped donors, about 80% clustered with self-reported Caucasian donors. General study findings and limits: According to an earlier analysis, most TCR beta V segments yielded productive rearrangements about 87% or about 30% of the time.

With regard to this clone: Antigen specificity is unknown.

This cohort consisted of healthy bone marrow donors. PCR amplification relied on 60 Vbeta primers (plus 13 Jbeta primers). Original methodology: About 10 million of some 80 million unique TCR beta chains were shared, per a later count. Sequencing was performed with immunoSEQ multiplex PCR; in TCRdb, only in-frame clones are kept and a portion is missing. D and trimming were read from the DNA, whereas the V and J calls and clone size are those reported in that table. The sample shows about 80,000 clones, 62% of them seen only once. The V gene end was trimmed by 4 bases and the J gene end by 4 bases; junction bases not matched to a gene: 9. Germline lookup yields CDR1 MNHNS and CDR2 SASEGT. The CDR3 is 16 residues long.

The TCR sequence derives from a male donor in good health and CMV-seropositive. The sample taken for sequencing was PBMCs. The chain is built from TRBV6-1 and TRBJ2-3; TRBD2 matches 9 bases. For the CDR3, the DNA is TGTGCCAGCAGTGCCCCCCCGGCGGGAGGGCCAGATACGCAGTATTTT. Translating gives CASSAPPAGGPDTQYF.